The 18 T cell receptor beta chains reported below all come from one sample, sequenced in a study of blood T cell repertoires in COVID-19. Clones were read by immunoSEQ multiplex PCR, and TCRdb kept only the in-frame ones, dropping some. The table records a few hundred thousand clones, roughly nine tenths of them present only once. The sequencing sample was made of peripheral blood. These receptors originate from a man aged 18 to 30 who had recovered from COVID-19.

CDR3 bases: TGTGCCAGCAGGGACAGGGGGTCTGAAGCTTTCTTT. Its protein product is CASRDRGSEAFF. V usage is TRBV2 and J usage is TRBJ1-1; 10 bases are a match to TRBD1. The V gene's germline CDR1 is SNHLY and CDR2 FYNNEI. V gave up 6 bases and J gave up 6 bases; unmatched junction bases: 1. The CDR3 is 12 residues long.

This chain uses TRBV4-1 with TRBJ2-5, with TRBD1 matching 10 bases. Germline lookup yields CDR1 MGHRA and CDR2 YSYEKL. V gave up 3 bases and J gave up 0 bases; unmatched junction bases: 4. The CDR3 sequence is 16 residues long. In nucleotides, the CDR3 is TGCGCCAGCAGCCAGGGGGACAGGGGCTACCAAGAGACCCAGTACTTC. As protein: CASSQGDRGYQETQYF.

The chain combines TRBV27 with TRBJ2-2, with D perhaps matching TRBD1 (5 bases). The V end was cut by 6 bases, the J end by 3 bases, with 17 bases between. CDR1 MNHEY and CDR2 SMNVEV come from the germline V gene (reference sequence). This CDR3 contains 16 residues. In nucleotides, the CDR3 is TGTGCCAGCAGGCCAAGCGCAGGGTCGCACACCGGGGAGCTGTTTTTT. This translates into CASRPSAGSHTGELFF.

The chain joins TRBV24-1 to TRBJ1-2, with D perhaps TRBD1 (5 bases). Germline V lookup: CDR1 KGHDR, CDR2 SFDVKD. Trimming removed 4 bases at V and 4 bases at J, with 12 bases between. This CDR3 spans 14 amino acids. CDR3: CATSDQDRSYGYTF. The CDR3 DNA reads TGTGCCACCAGTGACCAAGACAGAAGCTATGGCTACACCTTC.

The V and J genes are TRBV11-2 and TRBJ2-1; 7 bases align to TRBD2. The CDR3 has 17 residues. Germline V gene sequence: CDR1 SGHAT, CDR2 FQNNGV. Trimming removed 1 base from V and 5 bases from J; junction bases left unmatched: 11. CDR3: CASSLAVAGAHHNEQFF. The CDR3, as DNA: TGTGCCAGCAGCTTAGCGGTGGCGGGAGCGCACCACAATGAGCAGTTCTTC.

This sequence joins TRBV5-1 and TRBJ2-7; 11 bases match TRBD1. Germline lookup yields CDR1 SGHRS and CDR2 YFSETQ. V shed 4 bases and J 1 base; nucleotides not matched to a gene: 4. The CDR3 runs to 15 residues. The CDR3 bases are TGCGCCAGCAGCCCCGGGACAGGGGGGTCCTACGAGCAGTACTTC. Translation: CASSPGTGGSYEQYF.

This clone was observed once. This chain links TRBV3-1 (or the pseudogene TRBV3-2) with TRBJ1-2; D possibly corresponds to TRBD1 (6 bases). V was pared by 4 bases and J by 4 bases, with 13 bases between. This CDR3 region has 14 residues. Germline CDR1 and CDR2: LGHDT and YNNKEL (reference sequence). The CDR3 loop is CASSRQEKGYGYTF. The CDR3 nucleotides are TGTGCCAGCAGCCGACAGGAGAAGGGCTATGGCTACACCTTC.

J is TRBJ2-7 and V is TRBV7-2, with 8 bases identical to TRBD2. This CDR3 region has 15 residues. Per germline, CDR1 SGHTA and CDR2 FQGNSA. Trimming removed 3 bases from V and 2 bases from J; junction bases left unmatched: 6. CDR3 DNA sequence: TGTGCCAGCAGCTTCGGAGCGGGGGCCCCCTACGAGCAGTACTTC. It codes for CASSFGAGAPYEQYF.

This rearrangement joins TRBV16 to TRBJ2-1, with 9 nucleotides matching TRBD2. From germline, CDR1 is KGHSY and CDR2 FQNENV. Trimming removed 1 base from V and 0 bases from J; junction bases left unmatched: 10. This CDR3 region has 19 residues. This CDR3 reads CASSQYHSGRTSSYNEQFF. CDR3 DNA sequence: TGTGCCAGCAGCCAATATCACAGCGGGAGGACAAGCTCCTACAATGAGCAGTTCTTC.

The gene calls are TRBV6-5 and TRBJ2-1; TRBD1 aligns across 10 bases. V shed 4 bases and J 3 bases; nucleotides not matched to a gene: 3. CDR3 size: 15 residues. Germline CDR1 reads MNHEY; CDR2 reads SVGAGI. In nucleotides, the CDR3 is TGTGCCAGCAGTTGGCGGACAGGGGGCTACAATGAGCAGTTCTTC. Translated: CASSWRTGGYNEQFF.

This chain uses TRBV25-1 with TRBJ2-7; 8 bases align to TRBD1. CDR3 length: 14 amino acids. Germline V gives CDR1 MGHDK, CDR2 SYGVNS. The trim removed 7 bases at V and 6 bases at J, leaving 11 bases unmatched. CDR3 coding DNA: TGTGCCAGCACCGAGGGGGACAGGTGGAGCGAGCAGTACTTC. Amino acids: CASTEGDRWSEQYF.

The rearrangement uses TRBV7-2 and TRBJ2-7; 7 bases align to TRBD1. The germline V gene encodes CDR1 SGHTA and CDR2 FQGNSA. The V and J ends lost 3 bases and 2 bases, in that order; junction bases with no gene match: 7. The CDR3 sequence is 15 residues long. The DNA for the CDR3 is TGTGCCAGCAGCTTTCCAGGGGGTCGGGCCTACGAGCAGTACTTC. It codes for CASSFPGGRAYEQYF.

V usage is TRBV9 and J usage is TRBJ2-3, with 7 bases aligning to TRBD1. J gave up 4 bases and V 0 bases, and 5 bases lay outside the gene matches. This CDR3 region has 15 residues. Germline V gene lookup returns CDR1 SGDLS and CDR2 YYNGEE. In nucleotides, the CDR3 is TGTGCCAGCAGCGTAGATGAGGGGGCCTCAGATACGCAGTATTTT. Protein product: CASSVDEGASDTQYF.

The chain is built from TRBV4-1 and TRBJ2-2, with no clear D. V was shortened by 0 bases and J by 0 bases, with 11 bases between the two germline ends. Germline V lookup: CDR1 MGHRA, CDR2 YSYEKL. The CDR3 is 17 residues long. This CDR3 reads CASSQESRGANTGELFF. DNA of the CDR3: TGCGCCAGCAGCCAAGAAAGTAGAGGAGCGAACACCGGGGAGCTGTTTTTT.

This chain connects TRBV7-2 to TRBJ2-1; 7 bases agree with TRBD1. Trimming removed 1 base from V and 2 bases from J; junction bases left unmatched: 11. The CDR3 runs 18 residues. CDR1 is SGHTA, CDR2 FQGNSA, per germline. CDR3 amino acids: CASSLGPERDSPYNEQFF. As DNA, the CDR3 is TGTGCCAGCAGCTTAGGACCCGAACGGGACAGCCCCTACAATGAGCAGTTCTTC.

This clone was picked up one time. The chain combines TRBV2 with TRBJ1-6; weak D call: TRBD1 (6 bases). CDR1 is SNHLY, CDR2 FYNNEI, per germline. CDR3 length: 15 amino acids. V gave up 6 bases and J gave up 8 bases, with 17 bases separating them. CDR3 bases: TGTGCCAGCAGCTTGGGGGCGGCAGGGGATTCACCCCTCCACTTT. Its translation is CASSLGAAGDSPLHF.

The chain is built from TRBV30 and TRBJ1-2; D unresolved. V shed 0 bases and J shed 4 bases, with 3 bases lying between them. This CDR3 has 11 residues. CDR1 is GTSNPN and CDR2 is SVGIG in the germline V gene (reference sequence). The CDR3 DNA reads TGTGCCTGGAGTGTAGCCTATGGCTACACCTTC. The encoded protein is CAWSVAYGYTF.

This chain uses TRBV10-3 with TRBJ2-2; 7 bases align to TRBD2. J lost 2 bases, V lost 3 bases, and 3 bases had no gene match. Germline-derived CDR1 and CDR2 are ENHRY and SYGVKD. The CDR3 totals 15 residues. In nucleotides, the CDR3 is TGTGCCATCAGTGACGCTAGCGGCAACACCGGGGAGCTGTTTTTT. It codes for CAISDASGNTGELFF.